The 13 T cell receptor beta chains reported below all come from one sample, sequenced in a study of shared clonotypes between healthy human individuals. The data were produced by immunoSEQ multiplex PCR, yet TCRdb's version contains in-frame clones alone and is incomplete. The profile shows some 2,400,000 clones, 90% to 96% of them singletons. Specimen: naive CD4+ T cells sorted from blood. The subset here: CD45RA+ positively selected. The receptors originated from a young man in good health.

The rearrangement joins TRBV4-1 to TRBJ1-1, with a weak D call TRBD1 (6 bases). CDR3 length: 16 residues. CDR1 and CDR2 (germline): MGHRA, YSYEKL. V lost 1 base and J lost 0, with 12 bases in between. The CDR3 here is CASSQATQGVNTEAFF. Here the CDR3 DNA reads TGCGCCAGCAGCCAAGCTACACAGGGCGTGAACACTGAAGCTTTCTTT.

The chain joins TRBV5-1 to TRBJ1-2; D is uncertain. The CDR3 is made up of 14 amino acids. Germline V lookup: CDR1 SGHRS, CDR2 YFSETQ. Trimming took off 3 bases at V and 1 base at J, with 10 bases between the two ends. The CDR3: CASSSTQNNYGYTF. Written as DNA, the CDR3 is TGCGCCAGCAGCTCCACACAGAATAACTATGGCTACACCTTC.

The chain is built from TRBV27 and TRBJ2-2, with 9 bases lining up with TRBD2. CDR1 and CDR2 (germline): MNHEY, SMNVEV (reference sequence). The CDR3 consists of 15 residues. V dropped 6 bases and J dropped 4; count of bases not matched to a gene: 6. The CDR3 here is CASRMSGGSTGELFF. The CDR3 DNA sequence: TGTGCCAGCAGAATGAGCGGGGGGAGCACCGGGGAGCTGTTTTTT.

The chain joins TRBV10-1 to TRBJ2-3, with TRBD1 identical over 7 bases. V dropped 4 bases and J dropped 4; count of bases not matched to a gene: 5. CDR1 is WNHNN and CDR2 is SYGVQD in the germline V gene (reference sequence). This CDR3 contains 14 residues. The CDR3 is CASSVRQGPDTQYF. CDR3 nucleotides: TGCGCCAGCAGTGTCCGACAGGGCCCAGATACGCAGTATTTT.

In this sample, this clone turned up once. Other DNA sequences from this sample encode an identical CDR3 as well. Here the CDR3 reads CASSLGQGVETQYF. The CDR3 DNA reads as TGTGCCAGCAGCTTAGGACAGGGGGTGGAGACCCAGTACTTC. The genes are TRBV11-3 and TRBJ2-5; TRBD1 matches 9 bases. CDR1 is SGHNT and CDR2 is YENEEA in the germline V gene. The length of the CDR3 is 14 residues. V gave up 1 base and J gave up 5 bases; unmatched junction bases: 2.

This clone came up a few times. V is TRBV5-4 and J is TRBJ2-1, with 7 bases lining up with TRBD1. CDR1 SGHNT and CDR2 YYREEE come from the germline V gene (reference sequence). The CDR3 sequence is 14 residues long. Unmatched junction bases numbered 1, after V lost 4 bases and J lost 0 bases. The CDR3, as DNA: TGTGCCAGCAGCCGGGACAGCTCCTACAATGAGCAGTTCTTC. Encoded protein: CASSRDSSYNEQFF. Variable domain in full (rest from reference TRBV5-4 and TRBJ2-1): ETGVTQSPTHLIKTRGQQVTLRCSSQSGHNTVSWYQQALGQGPQFIFQYYREEENGRGNFPPRFSGLQFPNYSSELNVNALELDDSALYLCASSRDSSYNEQFFGPGTRLTVL.

The CDR3 nucleotides read TGTGCCAGCAGGTCCGCAGGGGGGGCCCTCTACAATGAGCAGTTCTTC. Translated, it gives CASRSAGGALYNEQFF. The chain links TRBV28 to TRBJ2-1; D is possibly TRBD1 or TRBD2 (7 bases each). V gave up 6 bases and J gave up 3 bases, with 18 bases separating them. This CDR3 region has 16 residues. Germline V gives CDR1 MDHEN, CDR2 SYDVKM.

The chain carries TRBV11-2 and TRBJ2-5; weak D call: TRBD1 (6 bases). The germline gives CDR1 SGHAT, CDR2 FQNNGV. V lost 5 bases to trimming and J lost 4 bases, with 11 bases between them. This CDR3 contains 13 residues. CDR3 sequence reads: CASSMDSSETQYF. Written as DNA, the CDR3 is TGTGCCAGCAGCATGGACAGCTCAGAGACCCAGTACTTC.

The chain has TRBV28 and TRBJ1-3, with unresolved D. V dropped 6 bases and J dropped 3 bases, with 9 bases sitting between them. The germline CDR1 and CDR2 sequences are MDHEN and SYDVKM. CDR3 length: 13 amino acids. CDR3 sequence: CASRSTFGNTIYF. Here the CDR3 DNA reads TGTGCCAGCAGAAGTACGTTTGGAAACACCATATATTTT.

The chain links TRBV7-2 to TRBJ2-2; 12 bases map to TRBD2. V trimming: 6 bases; J trimming: 6 bases; junction bases outside the gene matches: 5. Germline CDR1 reads SGHTA; CDR2 reads FQGNSA. The CDR3 loop spans 15 amino acids. The CDR3 DNA reads as TGTGCCAGCAGGACTAGCGGGAGAATTGCCGGGGAGCTGTTTTTT. It yields the protein CASRTSGRIAGELFF.

This clone has just one count. V is TRBV15 and J is TRBJ1-1; TRBD1 matches 10 bases. Trimming took 3 bases from V and 4 from J; bases not matched to a gene: 8. CDR1 is LNHNV, CDR2 YYDKDF, per germline (reference sequence). This CDR3 region has 16 residues. The CDR3 DNA is TGTGCCACCAGCAGTGGTTACGGACAGGGGGTCACTGAAGCTTTCTTT. This sequence encodes CATSSGYGQGVTEAFF.

The V gene is TRBV6-1, the J gene TRBJ1-5; 9 nucleotides align to TRBD1. CDR1 and CDR2 from the germline V gene are MNHNS and SASEGT. This CDR3 is built from 14 residues. Losses at the gene ends were 1 base for V and 5 bases for J; bases not matched to a gene: 0. Here the CDR3 DNA reads TGTGCCAGCAGTGAAGACAGGGGGCATCAGCCCCAGCATTTT. It yields the protein CASSEDRGHQPQHF.

The V and J genes are TRBV30 and TRBJ1-6; D gene ambiguous. The CDR3 runs to 16 residues. The germline gives CDR1 GTSNPN, CDR2 SVGIG (reference sequence). With 3 bases removed from V and 4 bases from J, the gap between germline ends came to 16 bases. The CDR3 protein is CAWRARGIGYNSPLHF. CDR3 in DNA: TGTGCCTGGAGAGCCCGGGGAATCGGATATAATTCACCCCTCCACTTT.